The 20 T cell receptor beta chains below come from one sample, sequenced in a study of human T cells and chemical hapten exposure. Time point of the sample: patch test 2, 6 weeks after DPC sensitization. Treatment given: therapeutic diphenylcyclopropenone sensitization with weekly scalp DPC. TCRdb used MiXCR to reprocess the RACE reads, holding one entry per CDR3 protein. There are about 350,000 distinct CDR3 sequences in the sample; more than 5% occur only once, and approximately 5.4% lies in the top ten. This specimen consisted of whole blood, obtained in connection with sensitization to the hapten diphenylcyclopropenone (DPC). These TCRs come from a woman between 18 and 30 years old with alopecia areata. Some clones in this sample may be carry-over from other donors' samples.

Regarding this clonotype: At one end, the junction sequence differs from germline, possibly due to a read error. The CDR3 DNA sequence: TGTGCTAGCAGCTCCCGTAATTCAGATACGCAGTATTTT. This sequence encodes CASSSRNSDTQYF. J is TRBJ2-3 and V is TRBV7-7; D is unclear. Germline lookup yields CDR1 SSHAT and CDR2 FNYEAQ (reference sequence). The CDR3 is 13 amino acids.

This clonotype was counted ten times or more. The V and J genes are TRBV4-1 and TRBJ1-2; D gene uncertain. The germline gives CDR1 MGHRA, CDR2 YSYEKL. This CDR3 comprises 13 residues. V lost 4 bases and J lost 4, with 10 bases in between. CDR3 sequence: CASSPMVFYGYTF. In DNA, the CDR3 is TGCGCCAGCAGCCCCATGGTTTTCTATGGCTACACCTTC.

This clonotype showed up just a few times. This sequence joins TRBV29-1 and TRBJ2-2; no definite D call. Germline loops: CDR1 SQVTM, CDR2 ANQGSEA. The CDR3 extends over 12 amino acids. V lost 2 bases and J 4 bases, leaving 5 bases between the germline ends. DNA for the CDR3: TGCAGCGTTGAAAGGGCCACCGGGGAGCTGTTTTTT. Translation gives CSVERATGELFF.

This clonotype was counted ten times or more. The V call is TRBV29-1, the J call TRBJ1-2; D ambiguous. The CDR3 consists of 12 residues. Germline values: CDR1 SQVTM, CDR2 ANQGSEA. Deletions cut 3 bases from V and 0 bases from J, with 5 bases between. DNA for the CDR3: TGCAGCGTTGATAGAGCTAACTATGGCTACACCTTC. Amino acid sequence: CSVDRANYGYTF.

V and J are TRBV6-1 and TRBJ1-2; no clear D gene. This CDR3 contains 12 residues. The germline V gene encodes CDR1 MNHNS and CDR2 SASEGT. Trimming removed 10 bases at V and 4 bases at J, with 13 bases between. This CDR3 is CANSDGLYGYTF. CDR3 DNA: TGTGCCAATTCGGACGGACTCTATGGCTACACCTTC.

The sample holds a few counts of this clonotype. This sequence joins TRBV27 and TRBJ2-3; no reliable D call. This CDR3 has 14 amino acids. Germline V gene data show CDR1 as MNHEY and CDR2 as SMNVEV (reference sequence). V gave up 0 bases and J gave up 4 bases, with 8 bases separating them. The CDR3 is CASSLSAQADTQYF. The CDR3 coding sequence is TGTGCCAGCAGTTTATCGGCCCAGGCAGATACGCAGTATTTT.

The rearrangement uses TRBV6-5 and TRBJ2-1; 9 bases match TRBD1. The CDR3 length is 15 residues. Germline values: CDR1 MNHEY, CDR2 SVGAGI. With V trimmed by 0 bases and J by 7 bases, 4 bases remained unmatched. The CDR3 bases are TGTGCCAGCAGTTACTCCGCCGGGACAGGGAATGAGCAGTTCTTC. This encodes CASSYSAGTGNEQFF.

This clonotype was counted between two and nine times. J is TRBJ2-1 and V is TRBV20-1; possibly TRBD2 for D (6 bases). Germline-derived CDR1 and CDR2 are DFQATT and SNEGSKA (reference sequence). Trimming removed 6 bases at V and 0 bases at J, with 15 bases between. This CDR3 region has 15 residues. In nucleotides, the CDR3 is TGCAGTGCAGATGGCGGGGCGAGCTCCTACAATGAGCAGTTCTTC. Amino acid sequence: CSADGGASSYNEQFF.

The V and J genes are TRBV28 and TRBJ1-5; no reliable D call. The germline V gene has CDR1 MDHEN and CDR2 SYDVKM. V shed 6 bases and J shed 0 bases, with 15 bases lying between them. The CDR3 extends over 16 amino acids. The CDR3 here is CASSPRADYSNQPQHF. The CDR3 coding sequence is TGTGCCAGCAGCCCGAGAGCTGATTATAGCAATCAGCCCCAGCATTTT.

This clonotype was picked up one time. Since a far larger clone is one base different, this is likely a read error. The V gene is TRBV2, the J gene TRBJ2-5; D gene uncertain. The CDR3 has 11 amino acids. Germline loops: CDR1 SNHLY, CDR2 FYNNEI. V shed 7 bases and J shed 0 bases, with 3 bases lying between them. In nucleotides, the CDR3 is TGTGCCAGCAACTACCAAGAGACCCAGTACTTC. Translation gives CASNYQETQYF.

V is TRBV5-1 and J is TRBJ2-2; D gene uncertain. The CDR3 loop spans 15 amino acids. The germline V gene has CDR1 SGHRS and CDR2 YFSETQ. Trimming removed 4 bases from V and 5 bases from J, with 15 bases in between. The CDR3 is CASSLTRANTGELFF. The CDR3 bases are TGCGCCAGCAGCCTGACCCGGGCCAATACCGGGGAGCTGTTTTTT.

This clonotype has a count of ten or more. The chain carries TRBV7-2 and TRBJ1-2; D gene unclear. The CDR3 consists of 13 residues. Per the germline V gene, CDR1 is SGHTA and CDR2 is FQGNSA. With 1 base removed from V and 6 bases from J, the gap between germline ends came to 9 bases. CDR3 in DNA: TGTGCCAGCAGCTTAGACGAGGGCGATGGCTACACCTTC. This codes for CASSLDEGDGYTF.

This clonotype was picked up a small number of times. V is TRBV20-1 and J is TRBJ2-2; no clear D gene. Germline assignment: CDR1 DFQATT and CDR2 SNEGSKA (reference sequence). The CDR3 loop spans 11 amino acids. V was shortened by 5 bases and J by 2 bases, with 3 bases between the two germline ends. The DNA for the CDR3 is TGCAGTGCTGAAAACACCGGGGAGCTGTTTTTT. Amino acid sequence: CSAENTGELFF.

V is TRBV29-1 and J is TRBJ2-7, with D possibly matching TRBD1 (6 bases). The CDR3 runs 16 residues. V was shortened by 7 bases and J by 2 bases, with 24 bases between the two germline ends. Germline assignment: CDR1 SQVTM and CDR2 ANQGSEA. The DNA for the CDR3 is TGCAGCGCCGAACGTAGAATCACAGGGAACCCCTACGAGCAGTACTTC. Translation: CSAERRITGNPYEQYF.

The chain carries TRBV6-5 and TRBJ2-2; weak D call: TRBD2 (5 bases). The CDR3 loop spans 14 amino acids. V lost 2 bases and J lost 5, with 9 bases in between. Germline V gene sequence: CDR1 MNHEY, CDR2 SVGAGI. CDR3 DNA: TGTGCCAGCAGTTACAGGTCGGGGACCGGGGAGCTGTTTTTT. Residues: CASSYRSGTGELFF.

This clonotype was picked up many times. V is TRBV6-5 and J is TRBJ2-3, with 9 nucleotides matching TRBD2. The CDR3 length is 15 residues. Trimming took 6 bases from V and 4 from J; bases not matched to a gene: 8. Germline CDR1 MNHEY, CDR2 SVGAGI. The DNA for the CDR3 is TGTGCCAGCAGGGTGCGCGGGGGGGTTTCAGATACGCAGTATTTT. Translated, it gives CASRVRGGVSDTQYF.

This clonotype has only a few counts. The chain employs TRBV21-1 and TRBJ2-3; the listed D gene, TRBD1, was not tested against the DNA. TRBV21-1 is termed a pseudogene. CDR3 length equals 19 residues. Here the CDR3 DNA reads TGTGCCAGCAGCCCTCCCCCGAGAGGGACAGCCGATAGCACAGATACGCAGTATTTT. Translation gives CASSPPPRGTADSTDTQYF.

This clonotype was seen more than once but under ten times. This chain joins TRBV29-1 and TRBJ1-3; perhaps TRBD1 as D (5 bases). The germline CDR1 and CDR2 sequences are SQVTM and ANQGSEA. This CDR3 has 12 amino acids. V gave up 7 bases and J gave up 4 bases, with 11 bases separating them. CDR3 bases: TGCAGCGCGGGGGGGTACGGAAACACCATATATTTT. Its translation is CSAGGYGNTIYF.

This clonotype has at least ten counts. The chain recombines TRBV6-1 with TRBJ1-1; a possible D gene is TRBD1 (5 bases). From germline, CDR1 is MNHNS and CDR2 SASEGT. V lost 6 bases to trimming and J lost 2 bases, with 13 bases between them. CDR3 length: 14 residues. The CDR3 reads CASSPKTVNTEAFF. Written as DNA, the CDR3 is TGTGCCAGCAGCCCAAAGACAGTCAACACTGAAGCTTTCTTT.

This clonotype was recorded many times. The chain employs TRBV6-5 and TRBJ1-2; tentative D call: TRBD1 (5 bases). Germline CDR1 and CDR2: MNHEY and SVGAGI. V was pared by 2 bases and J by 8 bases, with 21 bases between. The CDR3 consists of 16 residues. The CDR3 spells CASSYDPIRGVSGYTF. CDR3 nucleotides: TGTGCCAGCAGTTACGACCCCATTAGGGGAGTCTCGGGCTACACCTTC.